The 22 T cell receptor beta chains below all came from one sample that was sequenced in a study of blood T cell repertoires in COVID-19. Generated by immunoSEQ multiplex PCR, the TCRdb table keeps only in-frame clones and is missing some. Here the sample spans some 250,000 clones, approximately 86% being singletons. The sample taken for sequencing was peripheral blood. The receptors come from a woman younger than 35 with acute or convalescent COVID-19.

This chain links TRBV30 with TRBJ2-7; weak D call: TRBD2 (6 bases). Per germline, CDR1 GTSNPN and CDR2 SVGIG (reference sequence). V lost 5 bases and J 2 bases, leaving 16 bases between the germline ends. CDR3 length: 14 amino acids. The CDR3 DNA is TGTGCCTGGGACCTCGGGACTGCCACCTACGAGCAGTACTTC. Protein product: CAWDLGTATYEQYF. The variable domain in full, with the rest retrieved from reference TRBV30 and TRBJ2-7, is SQTIHQWPATLVQPVGSPLSLECTVEGTSNPNLYWYRQAAGRGLQLLFYSVGIGQISSEVPQNLSASRPQDRQFILSSKKLLLSDSGFYLCAWDLGTATYEQYFGPGTRLTVT.

This rearrangement joins TRBV7-2 to TRBJ2-5; D is perhaps TRBD1 (5 bases). CDR3 length equals 14 residues. The germline V gene encodes CDR1 SGHTA and CDR2 FQGNSA. V gave up 2 bases and J gave up 4 bases, with 11 bases separating them. The CDR3 protein is CASSLPGWGETQYF. In nucleotides, the CDR3 is TGTGCCAGCAGCTTACCAGGGTGGGGAGAGACCCAGTACTTC.

The rearrangement uses TRBV6-5 and TRBJ2-2, with a weak D call TRBD2 (6 bases). CDR3 size: 14 residues. The germline V gene has CDR1 MNHEY and CDR2 SVGAGI. The V end was cut by 4 bases, the J end by 6 bases, with 12 bases between. Here the CDR3 DNA reads TGTGCCAGCAGTTCGGGACTCACGCCCGGGGAGCTGTTTTTT. This sequence encodes CASSSGLTPGELFF.

The chain combines TRBV7-2 with TRBJ2-7, with 11 positions matching TRBD2. The CDR3 contains 17 residues. The V and J ends lost 5 bases and 4 bases, in that order; junction bases with no gene match: 13. Germline CDR1 reads SGHTA; CDR2 reads FQGNSA. CDR3 sequence (DNA): TGTGCCAGCAGCAAAACCGGACTAGCGGGTAACTCTTACGAGCAGTACTTC. It encodes CASSKTGLAGNSYEQYF.

This chain uses TRBV14 with TRBJ2-2; TRBD2 matches 10 bases. Trimming cost V 1 base and J 6 bases; bases outside gene matches: 8. The CDR3 totals 17 residues. In germline, CDR1 is SGHDN, CDR2 FVKESK. CDR3: CASSQGQLAGAPGELFF. In nucleotides, the CDR3 is TGTGCCAGCAGCCAAGGTCAGCTAGCGGGAGCTCCCGGGGAGCTGTTTTTT. Full variable domain (outside the CDR3, taken from reference TRBV14 and TRBJ2-2): EAGVTQFPSHSVIEKGQTVTLRCDPISGHDNLYWYRRVMGKEIKFLLHFVKESKQDESGMPNNRFLAERTGGTYSTLKVQPAELEDSGVYFCASSQGQLAGAPGELFFGEGSRLTVL.

This clone was counted a few times. The chain uses TRBV28 and TRBJ1-2; D is uncertain. The CDR3 loop spans 14 amino acids. The germline CDR1 and CDR2 sequences are MDHEN and SYDVKM. The V and J ends lost 5 bases and 2 bases respectively, with 12 bases between them. Written as DNA, the CDR3 is TGTGCCAGCAGTCCCCCAACAGTAAACTATGGCTACACCTTC. This translates into CASSPPTVNYGYTF.

The chain links TRBV5-1 to TRBJ2-1; the D gene is possibly TRBD2 (6 bases). V lost 4 bases to trimming and J lost 5 bases, with 22 bases between them. Per the germline V gene, CDR1 is SGHRS and CDR2 is YFSETQ. The CDR3 spans 17 residues. The CDR3 reads CASSPLGMERVDNEQFF. In nucleotides, the CDR3 is TGCGCCAGCAGCCCTCTTGGAATGGAGCGGGTCGACAATGAGCAGTTCTTC. The full variable domain, its missing parts supplied by reference TRBV5-1 and TRBJ2-1, is KAGVTQTPRYLIKTRGQQVTLSCSPISGHRSVSWYQQTPGQGLQFLFEYFSETQRNKGNFPGRFSGRQFSNSRSEMNVSTLELGDSALYLCASSPLGMERVDNEQFFGPGTRLTVL.

The chain joins TRBV5-4 to TRBJ1-5; D not resolved. V shed 1 base and J shed 5 bases, with 7 bases lying between them. The CDR3 is 13 residues long. Germline assignment: CDR1 SGHNT and CDR2 YYREEE (reference sequence). DNA of the CDR3: TGTGCCAGCAGCTTGAACAGCCATCAGCCCCAGCATTTT. Its protein is CASSLNSHQPQHF.

The rearrangement links TRBV28 to TRBJ1-1; tentative D call: TRBD1 (6 bases). This CDR3 region has 17 residues. Germline values: CDR1 MDHEN, CDR2 SYDVKM. Trimming pared 3 bases from V and 1 base from J, leaving 18 bases between. CDR3 sequence reads: CASSFSFSDRRNTEAFF. CDR3 bases: TGTGCCAGCAGTTTTTCATTTTCCGACAGGCGGAACACTGAAGCTTTCTTT.

The chain employs TRBV12-5 and TRBJ1-1; D remains unclear. Germline lookup yields CDR1 LGHNT and CDR2 FRNRAP. There are 15 residues in the CDR3. Trimming cost V 0 bases and J 4 bases, with 12 bases left between them. The CDR3 DNA follows: TGTGCTAGTGGTTTGGTCGTTCGAGGGTCCACTGAAGCTTTCTTT. Its protein is CASGLVVRGSTEAFF.

V is TRBV12-3 or TRBV12-4 and J is TRBJ1-6; a weak D match, TRBD1 (5 bases). V gave up 6 bases and J gave up 7 bases, with 7 bases separating them. The CDR3 runs 12 residues. CDR3: CASRQGNSPLHF. The DNA of the CDR3 is TGTGCCAGCAGGCAGGGAAATTCACCCCTCCACTTT.

This chain links TRBV4-1 with TRBJ1-1, with D unclear. Trimming removed 4 bases at V and 4 bases at J, with 16 bases between. There are 15 residues in the CDR3. Germline lookup yields CDR1 MGHRA and CDR2 YSYEKL. CDR3 region: CASSPTRVDLTEAFF. CDR3 DNA: TGCGCCAGCAGCCCAACGAGGGTGGATCTCACTGAAGCTTTCTTT.

This clone appeared a single time. V gene TRBV7-6 combines with J gene TRBJ2-1, with TRBD2 matching 11 bases. Germline loops: CDR1 SGHVS, CDR2 FNYEAQ. V gave up 1 base and J gave up 7 bases; unmatched junction bases: 3. This CDR3 is 15 amino acids long. The CDR3 spells CASSLELAGGNEQFF. The DNA for the CDR3 is TGTGCCAGCAGCTTAGAGCTAGCGGGAGGTAATGAGCAGTTCTTC.

This CDR3 reads CASSMGLAGGMGTQYF. The CDR3, as DNA: TGTGCCAGTAGTATGGGACTAGCGGGAGGGATGGGGACCCAGTACTTC. This rearrangement joins TRBV19 to TRBJ2-5, with 16 bases fitting TRBD2. V trimming: 3 bases; J trimming: 7 bases; junction bases outside the gene matches: 5. Germline-derived CDR1 and CDR2 are LNHDA and SQIVND (reference sequence). The length of the CDR3 is 16 residues.

V gene TRBV7-3 combines with J gene TRBJ2-5; 7 bases agree with TRBD1. The V gene's germline CDR1 is SGHTA and CDR2 FQGTGA. This CDR3 is built from 16 residues. After removal of 5 bases from V and 1 base from J, the junction contained 10 bases not matched to a gene. The chain's CDR3 is CASSRDIDRAQETQYF. CDR3 nucleotide sequence: TGTGCCAGCAGCCGAGACATTGACAGGGCCCAAGAGACCCAGTACTTC.

This chain links TRBV29-1 with TRBJ2-5; the D gene is possibly TRBD1 (6 bases). The CDR3 has 16 amino acids. V dropped 1 base and J dropped 5 bases, with 20 bases sitting between them. Germline values: CDR1 SQVTM, CDR2 ANQGSEA. Written as DNA, the CDR3 is TGCAGCGTTGAAGTGAAGGCAGGGGTGGTTTGGGAGACCCAGTACTTC. This sequence encodes CSVEVKAGVVWETQYF.

The gene calls are TRBV24-1 and TRBJ2-1, with 9 bases identical to TRBD1. Germline V CDR1 and CDR2: KGHDR, SFDVKD. This CDR3 has 17 amino acids. The V segment lost 5 bases and the J segment 0 bases; nucleotides outside the gene matches: 7. The CDR3 reads CATSAGQGESSYNEQFF. Here the CDR3 DNA reads TGTGCCACCAGTGCGGGACAGGGCGAGAGCTCCTACAATGAGCAGTTCTTC.

This sequence joins TRBV3-1 (or the pseudogene TRBV3-2) and TRBJ2-1; D is unresolved. With 4 bases removed from V and 4 bases from J, the gap between germline ends came to 5 bases. The CDR3 loop spans 12 amino acids. The germline V gene has CDR1 LGHDT and CDR2 YNNKEL (reference sequence). The CDR3 loop is CASSPQYNEQFF. The CDR3, as DNA: TGTGCCAGCAGCCCCCAGTACAATGAGCAGTTCTTC.

The chain recombines TRBV7-8 with TRBJ2-1, with unresolved D. The V gene lost 5 bases and the J gene lost 7 bases, with 12 bases spanning the gap. The CDR3 is 13 amino acids. The germline V gene has CDR1 SGHVS and CDR2 FQNEAQ. CDR3 sequence: CASSRLVWNEQFF. CDR3 bases: TGTGCCAGCAGCAGGCTAGTGTGGAATGAGCAGTTCTTC.

This sequence joins TRBV12-3 or TRBV12-4 and TRBJ1-1, with TRBD1 as a possible D gene (6 bases). V gave up 1 base and J gave up 11 bases, with 14 bases separating them. This CDR3 spans 13 amino acids. The DNA of the CDR3 is TGTGCCAGCAGTTTAGGAGGGACCCAGGGGGCTTTCTTT. It is translated as CASSLGGTQGAFF.

The chain joins TRBV4-2 to TRBJ1-6; the D gene is possibly TRBD1 (6 bases). This CDR3 is 17 amino acids long. The germline V and J ends were trimmed by 0 bases and 10 bases, with 19 bases remaining between them. Germline values: CDR1 LGHNA, CDR2 YNFKEQ. The CDR3 DNA is TGTGCCAGCAGCCAAGACCGACAAGGGGGAATAGGATCACCCCTCCACTTT. Residues: CASSQDRQGGIGSPLHF.

The chain is built from TRBV5-4 and TRBJ1-6; 7 positions match TRBD1. In germline, CDR1 is SGHNT, CDR2 YYREEE (reference sequence). The CDR3 sequence is 16 residues long. The trim removed 0 bases at V and 13 bases at J, leaving 13 bases unmatched. CDR3 coding DNA: TGTGCCAGCAGCTTGGGGGGCCGGACAGGTTCCCGTCCCCTCCACTTT. The encoded protein is CASSLGGRTGSRPLHF.